This T cell receptor (beta chain) was recovered during a study of blood T cell repertoires in COVID-19. Study-level background: In each case, the material was cDNA or gDNA derived from T cells, B-cell-depleted T cells, or PBMCs.

Germline CDR1 reads MNHNY; CDR2 reads SVGAGI (reference sequence). Trimming stripped 5 bases from V and 8 bases from J, with 9 bases between. The CDR3 extends over 12 amino acids. The data were produced by immunoSEQ multiplex PCR, yet TCRdb's version contains in-frame clones alone and is incomplete. The sample contains 190,000 or so clones, around nine tenths of which appear only once. The sequenced sample consisted of peripheral blood. This TCR was recovered from a man aged 40-49 years with active or convalescent COVID-19. This chain uses TRBV6-6 with TRBJ2-2, with D possibly TRBD2 on 6 matching bases. This CDR3 is CASSRAGGELFF. CDR3 nucleotides: TGTGCCAGCAGTAGGGCGGGGGGGGAGCTGTTTTTT.